This T cell receptor (beta chain) was identified in a study of human T cells and chemical hapten exposure. Germline CDR1 is SGHVS and CDR2 is FQNEAQ. The CDR3 extends over 19 amino acids. J gave up 0 bases and V 1 base, and 5 bases lay outside the gene matches. Documented time point: patch test 1, 2 weeks after DPC sensitization. Treatment described: therapeutic diphenylcyclopropenone sensitization with weekly scalp DPC. One entry per CDR3 protein, called by TCRdb with MiXCR from the RACE reads. This table has 75,000 to 100,000 distinct CDR3 sequences, roughly 12% appearing once. This clonotype originated in a woman aged 40 to 55 with alopecia areata. Some clones in this sample may be carry-over from other donors' samples. Specimen: whole blood, collected in connection with sensitization to the hapten diphenylcyclopropenone (DPC). V usage is TRBV7-8 and J usage is TRBJ2-2, with TRBD2 matching over 13 bases. CDR3 amino acids: CASSLELAGGPTNTGELFF. The CDR3 nucleotides are TGTGCCAGCAGCTTAGAACTAGCGGGAGGGCCAACGAACACCGGGGAGCTGTTTTTT.